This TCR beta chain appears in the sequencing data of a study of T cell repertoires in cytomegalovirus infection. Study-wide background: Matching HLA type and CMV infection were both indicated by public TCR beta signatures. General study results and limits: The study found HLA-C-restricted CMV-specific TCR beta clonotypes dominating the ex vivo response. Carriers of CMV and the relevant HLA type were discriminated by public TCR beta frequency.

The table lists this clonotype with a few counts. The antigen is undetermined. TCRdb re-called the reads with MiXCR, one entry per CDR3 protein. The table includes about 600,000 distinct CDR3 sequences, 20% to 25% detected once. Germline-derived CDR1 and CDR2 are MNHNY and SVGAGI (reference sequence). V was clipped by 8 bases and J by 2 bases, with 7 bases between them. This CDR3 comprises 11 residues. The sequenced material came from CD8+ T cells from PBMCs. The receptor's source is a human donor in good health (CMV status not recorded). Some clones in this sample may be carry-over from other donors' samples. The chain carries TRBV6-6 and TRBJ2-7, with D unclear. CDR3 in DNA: TGTGCCAGCGCCGAAGCCTACGAGCAGTACTTC. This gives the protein CASAEAYEQYF.